The 26 T cell receptor beta chains given below trace back to one sample, sequenced in a study of graft-versus-host responses after intestinal transplantation. Their target antigens are unknown. The assay was immunoSEQ multiplex PCR, and TCRdb's table has in-frame clones only and misses some. The sample has about 73,000 clones; 90% are singletons. Sample: unstimulated CD8+ T cells sorted from spleen or lymph node cells, taken before transplant. The receptor source for this set is a human donor who was the organ donor for an intestinal transplant.

This sequence joins TRBV7-6 and TRBJ2-1; TRBD1 is a possible D gene (5 bases). CDR1 is SGHVS and CDR2 is FNYEAQ in the germline V gene. This CDR3 contains 16 residues. The V end lost 5 bases, the J end lost 1 base, and 15 bases lay between the germline ends. CDR3 nucleotides: TGTGCCAGCAGCCCAAAAGGACACTCTTCCTACAATGAGCAGTTCTTC. Amino acid sequence: CASSPKGHSSYNEQFF.

This clone has only a few counts. V and J are TRBV5-6 and TRBJ2-7; unclear D gene. V lost 0 bases and J lost 4, with 5 bases in between. Germline-derived CDR1 and CDR2 are SGHDT and YYEEEE. The CDR3 has 12 amino acids. The CDR3 is CASSLGLYEQYV. CDR3 sequence (DNA): TGTGCCAGCAGCTTGGGACTTTACGAGCAGTACGTC.

The chain is built from TRBV29-1 and TRBJ1-2; 8 nucleotides line up with TRBD1. There are 13 residues in the CDR3. The ends lost 3 bases at V and 4 bases at J; junction bases unmatched: 4. CDR1 SQVTM and CDR2 ANQGSEA come from the germline V gene. The CDR3 loop reads CSVDQGASYGYTF. CDR3 nucleotides: TGCAGCGTTGACCAGGGGGCGAGCTATGGCTACACCTTC.

The chain couples TRBV7-9 to TRBJ2-1, with TRBD1 as a possible D gene (6 bases). Germline V gene data show CDR1 as SEHNR and CDR2 as FQNEAQ (reference sequence). The length of the CDR3 is 13 residues. The DNA of the CDR3 is TGTGCTACTAAGGGGGAACCCTACAATGAGCAGTTCTTC. Protein product: CATKGEPYNEQFF.

The J gene is TRBJ1-2, the V gene TRBV7-9, with TRBD1 as a possible D gene (5 bases). The V end was cut by 3 bases, the J end by 8 bases, with 19 bases between. The CDR3 runs to 15 residues. The V gene's germline CDR1 is SEHNR and CDR2 FQNEAQ (reference sequence). The chain's CDR3 is CASSFAVGRAGGYTF. For the CDR3, the DNA is TGTGCCAGCAGCTTTGCGGTTGGCAGGGCGGGAGGCTACACCTTC.

V usage is TRBV4-2 and J usage is TRBJ2-1, with 14 bases that match TRBD2. The CDR3 runs to 18 residues. Losses at the gene ends were 2 bases for V and 9 bases for J; bases not matched to a gene: 12. Germline loops: CDR1 LGHNA, CDR2 YNFKEQ. The CDR3 DNA reads as TGTGCCAGCAGCCAATATTTCCCGACTAGCGGGGGGGGGAGTGAGCAGTTCTTC. As protein: CASSQYFPTSGGGSEQFF.

The chain links TRBV10-3 to TRBJ1-1; D remains ambiguous. Germline V gene data show CDR1 as ENHRY and CDR2 as SYGVKD. This CDR3 has 13 amino acids. The V gene lost 2 bases and the J gene lost 10 bases, with 14 bases spanning the gap. The CDR3 DNA reads TGTGCCATCAGTGAGGGTCGGGGTTTTCCAGCTTTCTTT. Protein: CAISEGRGFPAFF.

The gene calls are TRBV10-3 and TRBJ1-6, with 7 bases aligning to TRBD1. This CDR3 is 15 amino acids long. Germline trimming cut 7 bases from V and 4 bases from J; bases unmatched to any gene: 7. Germline V gives CDR1 ENHRY, CDR2 SYGVKD. The CDR3 loop is CAIMPAGGYNSPLHF. The CDR3 DNA reads TGTGCCATCATGCCGGCAGGGGGGTATAATTCACCCCTCCACTTT.

V and J are TRBV27 and TRBJ2-2; 10 nucleotides align to TRBD1. In germline, CDR1 is MNHEY, CDR2 SMNVEV (reference sequence). The V gene end was trimmed by 3 bases and the J gene end by 4 bases; junction bases not matched to a gene: 2. CDR3 length: 15 amino acids. In DNA, the CDR3 is TGTGCCAGCAGTTTGGGACAGGGGAGCACCGGGGAGCTGTTTTTT. Amino acids: CASSLGQGSTGELFF.

This chain uses TRBV27 with TRBJ1-4; TRBD1 agrees at 8 bases. The V segment lost 7 bases and the J segment 6 bases; nucleotides outside the gene matches: 4. Germline V CDR1 and CDR2: MNHEY, SMNVEV (reference sequence). The CDR3 length is 13 residues. The CDR3 coding sequence is TGTGCCAGCACTGGACAGGGTCATGAAAAACTGTTTTTT. Protein product: CASTGQGHEKLFF.

The genes are TRBV6-1 and TRBJ2-7; the match to TRBD2 covers 7 bases. The CDR3 runs 11 residues. V trimming: 6 bases; J trimming: 4 bases; junction bases outside the gene matches: 0. CDR1 is MNHNS and CDR2 is SASEGT in the germline V gene. The chain's CDR3 is CASRGGYEQYV. In DNA, the CDR3 is TGTGCCAGCAGGGGGGGGTACGAGCAGTACGTC.

V gene TRBV7-9 combines with J gene TRBJ1-1; D uncertain. In germline, CDR1 is SEHNR, CDR2 FQNEAQ (reference sequence). V lost 4 bases to trimming and J lost 3 bases, with 12 bases between them. CDR3 length: 14 amino acids. The CDR3 nucleotides are TGTGCCAGCAGCTCAGTCACGCCCGACACTGAAGCTTTCTTT. Translation: CASSSVTPDTEAFF.

The rearrangement uses TRBV7-2 and TRBJ2-5; 9 positions match TRBD1. Germline values: CDR1 SGHTA, CDR2 FQGNSA. The CDR3 is made up of 15 amino acids. Trimming cost V 5 bases and J 5 bases; bases outside gene matches: 9. Written as DNA, the CDR3 is TGTGCCAGCAGCACCCCGGGACAGGGTAGGGAGACCCAGTACTTC. This encodes CASSTPGQGRETQYF.

The chain uses TRBV13 and TRBJ1-4; the match to TRBD1 covers 7 bases. The CDR3 has 14 residues. V dropped 0 bases and J dropped 12; count of bases not matched to a gene: 7. From germline, CDR1 is PRHDT and CDR2 FYEKMQ (reference sequence). The CDR3 loop is CASSLGHTGAELFF. CDR3 nucleotide sequence: TGTGCCAGCAGCTTAGGACATACAGGGGCGGAACTGTTTTTT.

The CDR3: CASSSGQGNTEAFF. In DNA form, the CDR3 reads TGCGCCAGCAGCTCGGGACAGGGGAACACTGAAGCTTTCTTT. The chain is built from TRBV5-1 and TRBJ1-1, with 9 bases lining up with TRBD1. Trimming removed 3 bases from V and 1 base from J; junction bases left unmatched: 1. Germline loops: CDR1 SGHRS, CDR2 YFSETQ. The CDR3 has 14 residues.

The gene calls are TRBV30 and TRBJ2-1, with unresolved D. The CDR3 extends over 12 amino acids. Germline lookup yields CDR1 GTSNPN and CDR2 SVGIG (reference sequence). Between the trimmed V and J ends, which lost 4 bases and 6 bases, there was a span of 10 bases. The CDR3 DNA follows: TGTGCCTGGAAGCACGAGCCCAATGAGCAGTTCTTC. This sequence encodes CAWKHEPNEQFF.

The chain links TRBV29-1 to TRBJ1-1; 8 bases are a match to TRBD1. The junction had 10 bases not matched to a gene; V was cut back by 3 bases and J by 1 base. The CDR3 totals 16 residues. Germline CDR1 SQVTM, CDR2 ANQGSEA. The CDR3 spells CSVDKRGTGPNTEAFF. CDR3 bases: TGCAGCGTTGATAAGAGGGGGACAGGACCGAACACTGAAGCTTTCTTT.

V is TRBV30 and J is TRBJ1-2, with 8 bases lining up with TRBD1. The CDR3 extends over 13 amino acids. CDR1 GTSNPN and CDR2 SVGIG come from the germline V gene (reference sequence). Germline trimming cut 0 bases from V and 12 bases from J; bases unmatched to any gene: 9. As DNA, the CDR3 is TGTGCCTGGAGTGTACTTGGACAGGGAGAAAACACCTTC. Encoded protein: CAWSVLGQGENTF. Variable domain in full (rest from reference TRBV30 and TRBJ1-2): SQTIHQWPATLVQPVGSPLSLECTVEGTSNPNLYWYRQAAGRGLQLLFYSVGIGQISSEVPQNLSASRPQDRQFILSSKKLLLSDSGFYLCAWSVLGQGENTFGSGTRLTVV.

V is TRBV5-4 and J is TRBJ2-7, with D perhaps TRBD2 (7 bases). V was clipped by 0 bases and J by 2 bases, with 21 bases between them. Germline CDR1 SGHNT, CDR2 YYREEE (reference sequence). This CDR3 spans 18 amino acids. In nucleotides, the CDR3 is TGTGCCAGCAGCTTGGCTATCGGGGGAGGGGGGTTCGCCTACGAGCAGTACGTC. Translating it yields CASSLAIGGGGFAYEQYV.

This chain joins TRBV7-8 and TRBJ2-1; D may be TRBD2 (6 bases). Looked up from germline, CDR1 is SGHVS and CDR2 is FQNEAQ. The CDR3 is 16 amino acids. Trimming removed 5 bases from V and 8 bases from J, with 22 bases in between. CDR3 nucleotides: TGTGCCAGCAGCCCCATTAGCGGCCCCTCTTACGATGAGCAGTTCTTC. This encodes CASSPISGPSYDEQFF.

J is TRBJ2-5 and V is TRBV27, with D perhaps TRBD1 (5 bases). Germline CDR1 MNHEY, CDR2 SMNVEV (reference sequence). Trimming took 5 bases from V and 4 from J, leaving 14 bases between them. The length of the CDR3 is 14 residues. The CDR3 sequence is CASSTHRQLETQYF. DNA of the CDR3: TGTGCCAGCAGTACGCACAGGCAGTTAGAGACCCAGTACTTC.

The V call is TRBV6-6, the J call TRBJ2-7; 9 bases match TRBD2. V was pared by 6 bases and J by 4 bases, with 10 bases of the junction left unmatched. Germline values: CDR1 MNHNY, CDR2 SVGAGI (reference sequence). This CDR3 has 15 residues. CDR3 protein: CASRPSTSGLYEQYV. As DNA, the CDR3 is TGTGCCAGCAGACCTTCGACTAGCGGTCTATACGAGCAGTACGTC.

V is TRBV6-6 and J is TRBJ2-5; possibly TRBD2 for D (5 bases). V lost 2 bases and J 5 bases, leaving 15 bases between the germline ends. The CDR3 has 15 amino acids. Germline V lookup: CDR1 MNHNY, CDR2 SVGAGI (reference sequence). The CDR3 nucleotides read TGTGCCAGCAGTTACGTTCGAGCGTCGGGGGAGACCCAGTACTTC. Its protein product is CASSYVRASGETQYF.

The CDR3 spells CASSYLVAGNTIYF. In DNA, the CDR3 is TGTGCCAGCAGTTACCTGGTAGCGGGAAACACCATATATTTT. This chain connects TRBV28 to TRBJ1-3; the D is unclear. This CDR3 region has 14 residues. V was clipped by 4 bases and J by 4 bases, with 11 bases between them. Germline CDR1 MDHEN, CDR2 SYDVKM. The entire variable domain, with the rest obtained from reference TRBV28 and TRBJ1-3, is as follows: DVKVTQSSRYLVKRTGEKVFLECVQDMDHENMFWYRQDPGLGLRLIYFSYDVKMKEKGDIPEGYSVSREKKERFSLILESASTNQTSMYLCASSYLVAGNTIYFGEGSWLTVV.

The genes are TRBV27 and TRBJ2-1; a possible D gene is TRBD2 (5 bases). Per germline, CDR1 MNHEY and CDR2 SMNVEV (reference sequence). The germline V and J ends were trimmed by 5 bases and 7 bases, with 6 bases remaining between them. CDR3 size: 11 residues. The CDR3 protein is CASSGGNEQFF. CDR3 nucleotide sequence: TGTGCCAGCAGTGGAGGAAATGAGCAGTTCTTC.

Only one count was recorded for this clone. The chain joins TRBV5-4 to TRBJ2-5; TRBD2 matches 11 bases. Germline CDR1 is SGHNT and CDR2 is YYREEE (reference sequence). This CDR3 is built from 15 residues. V shed 4 bases, J shed 5 bases, and the junction held 7 bases outside the gene matches. CDR3 coding DNA: TGTGCCAGCAGCCAGACTAGCGGGGACTGGGAGACCCAGTACTTC. It encodes CASSQTSGDWETQYF.